Following are 10 T cell receptor beta chains from one sample sequenced in a study of tumor and adjacent non-tumor tissue in lung cancer. The library came from three nested PCR rounds adapted from ARM-PCR protocols. One entry per CDR3 protein, called by TCRdb with MiXCR from the multiplex PCR reads. Of tens of thousands of distinct CDR3 sequences detected, approximately 82% appear once; the ten largest clones hold around 38%. No cell sorting was done before RNA was extracted from the tissue. The normal lung tissue was taken more than 3 cm from the tumor edge. Sequencing used distant non-tumor lung tissue. The receptors derive from a man aged 65-85 years with non-small cell lung cancer.

The chain carries TRBV9 and TRBJ1-2; D call uncertain. CDR1 is SGDLS, CDR2 YYNGEE, per germline. V lost 4 bases, J lost 7 bases, and 11 bases lay in between. The CDR3 spans 12 residues. CDR3 bases: TGTGCCAGCAGCCTCACCCGGGGTGGCTACACCTTC. Translation gives CASSLTRGGYTF.

Points on this clonotype: The CDR3 carries no conserved terminal phenylalanine or tryptophan, so it likely arises from a read error. In nucleotides, the CDR3 is TGTGTCAGCAGCGGGTTAGCGGGAGTGGTGGAGACCCAGTACTTA. This gives the protein CVSSGLAGVVETQYL. V usage is TRBV12-3 or TRBV12-4 and J usage is TRBJ2-5, with TRBD2 identical over 9 bases. The CDR3 runs to 15 residues.

The rearrangement uses TRBV5-1 and TRBJ2-1; either TRBD1 or TRBD2 may fit D (5 bases each). Germline V gene sequence: CDR1 SGHRS, CDR2 YFSETQ. The V end was cut by 4 bases, the J end by 11 bases, with 19 bases between. The CDR3 has 14 amino acids. The CDR3 DNA reads as TGCGCCAGCAGCGTGGGTGGACATGGGAGAAAGCAGTTCTTC. Its translation: CASSVGGHGRKQFF.

This clonotype showed up just a few times. The V call is TRBV28, the J call TRBJ1-2, with a possible D match to TRBD1 (5 bases). Germline assignment: CDR1 MDHEN and CDR2 SYDVKM. This CDR3 region has 14 residues. Trimming removed 3 bases at V and 5 bases at J, with 13 bases between. As DNA, the CDR3 is TGTGCCAGCAGTTTCGTCTCAACAGGATATGGCTACACCTTC. Translated: CASSFVSTGYGYTF.

This clonotype was observed once. The junction does not match germline at one end; this may be a read error. This sequence joins TRBV4-1 and TRBJ1-5; D not certain. The CDR3 runs 13 residues. The germline V gene has CDR1 MGHRA and CDR2 YSYEKL. The CDR3 region has the DNA TGCGCCAGCAGTCAAGCGATCAATCAGCCCAAGCATTTT. This encodes CASSQAINQPKHF.

As regards this clonotype: The CDR3 does not close with the conserved phenylalanine or tryptophan, likely indicating a read error. Because the CDR3's place on the DNA is in doubt, the DNA is left out and the CDR3 is given as listed by TCRdb. The chain joins TRBV11-3 to TRBJ1-1; the table's D call of TRBD1 was not tested on the DNA. The V gene's germline CDR1 is SGHNT and CDR2 YENEEA. The CDR3 totals 16 residues, both ends included. CDR3 sequence reads: CASSFRDRTLNTESFL.

Comments on this clonotype: At one boundary the junction diverges from the germline segment, which might be a read error. The V gene is TRBV20-1, the J gene TRBJ2-7; perhaps D is TRBD1 or TRBD2 (5 bases each). CDR3 length: 15 residues. The germline gives CDR1 DFQATT, CDR2 SNEGSKA (reference sequence). The CDR3 nucleotides read TGCAGTGTTAGAGAAGGGCTACCGGGGACCTACGAGCAGCACTTC. It yields the protein CSVREGLPGTYEQHF.

This chain uses TRBV11-3 with TRBJ2-7; 7 positions agree with TRBD2. The CDR3 length is 15 residues. Losses at the gene ends were 5 bases for V and 6 bases for J; bases not matched to a gene: 13. CDR1 is SGHNT, CDR2 YENEEA, per germline. In DNA, the CDR3 is TGTGCCAGCAGCCAATGGACTAGTGGAATCTCCGAGCAGTACTTC. This codes for CASSQWTSGISEQYF.

To note about this clonotype: The junction shows a germline mismatch at one end, possibly a read error. The V gene is TRBV29-1, the J gene TRBJ2-7; 8 bases fit TRBD2. This CDR3 contains 14 residues. Germline values: CDR1 SQVTM, CDR2 ANQGSEA. CDR3 DNA: TGCGGCGTTGTGAGGCGGGGGGCCAGCGACGAGCAGTACTTC. Translating gives CGVVRRGASDEQYF.

A note on this clonotype: One end of the junction varies from germline; a read error may be responsible. The chain couples TRBV6-2 or TRBV6-3 to TRBJ2-7, with 8 nucleotides matching TRBD1. The CDR3 is made up of 15 amino acids. Germline assignment: CDR1 MNHEY and CDR2 SVGEGT. The DNA of the CDR3 is TGTGCCATCAGTACTAAGACAGGGGAATCCTACGAGCGGTACTTC. Its translation: CAISTKTGESYERYF.